This T cell receptor (beta chain) was found in a study of shared T cell receptors in the human thymus. The table came from immunoSEQ multiplex PCR; TCRdb's copy has only in-frame clones and leaves some out. Of hundreds of thousands of clones detected, roughly 94% appear once; the ten largest clones hold approximately 0.018%. CDR3 size: 15 residues. Germline V gene data show CDR1 as SGHAT and CDR2 as FQNNGV. V shed 0 bases and J shed 0 bases, with 7 bases lying between them. The sequence was collected from a human donor. The rearrangement uses TRBV11-2 and TRBJ2-3, with D possibly being TRBD2 (5 bases). Specimen: thymocytes. CDR3 amino acids: CASSLEGSSTDTQYF. The CDR3 DNA reads as TGTGCCAGCAGCTTAGAGGGGAGCAGCACAGATACGCAGTATTTT.